One sample yielded the 26 T cell receptor beta chains listed below, sequenced in a study of brain T cells in children with intractable seizures. Time point of the sample: blood from clinic visit 5 months post-surgery; TSC patient then seizure free. Only in-frame clones appear in the TCRdb table, and some are missing; sequencing was by immunoSEQ multiplex PCR. The sample contains hundreds of thousands of clones, over 85% of which appear only once. The source material was peripheral blood, sampled approximately 5 months after surgery. Source of these receptors: a boy in the first two years of life with tuberous sclerosis and intractable seizures.

The chain combines TRBV27 with TRBJ2-1, with no clear D. The CDR3 is made up of 14 amino acids. CDR1 MNHEY and CDR2 SMNVEV come from the germline V gene (reference sequence). With 5 bases removed from V and 10 bases from J, the gap between germline ends came to 18 bases. CDR3 sequence (DNA): TGTGCCAGCAGTCCCGACCCTTACAGCTCCGAGCAGTTCTTC. Translation: CASSPDPYSSEQFF.

This chain uses TRBV4-1 with TRBJ2-2; TRBD2 aligns across 16 bases. The germline CDR1 and CDR2 sequences are MGHRA and YSYEKL. Trimming removed 2 bases from V and 3 bases from J; junction bases left unmatched: 3. There are 18 residues in the CDR3. This CDR3 reads CASSQSGLAGGYTGELFF. The CDR3 coding sequence is TGCGCCAGCAGCCAATCGGGACTAGCGGGAGGGTACACCGGGGAGCTGTTTTTT.

The rearrangement links TRBV7-9 to TRBJ1-1, with D possibly being TRBD1 (5 bases). CDR3 length: 15 residues. Trimming took 4 bases from V and 8 from J, leaving 20 bases between them. Germline values: CDR1 SEHNR, CDR2 FQNEAQ (reference sequence). CDR3 bases: TGTGCCAGCAGCTCCCGGTTGGGACGGCGTACCGAAGCTTTCTTT. This gives the protein CASSSRLGRRTEAFF.

In its sample, this clone was seen once. The chain combines TRBV12-3 or TRBV12-4 with TRBJ1-2; unclear D gene. This CDR3 region has 13 residues. The ends were cut back, 3 bases at V and 1 base at J, with 6 bases in the middle. As DNA, the CDR3 is TGTGCCAGCAGTTTTTCAGTTAACTATGGCTACACCTTC. Translating it yields CASSFSVNYGYTF.

This clone appeared a single time. The J gene is TRBJ1-5, the V gene TRBV2, with D unclear. This CDR3 contains 12 residues. Deletions cut 6 bases from V and 8 bases from J, with 11 bases between. Germline assignment: CDR1 SNHLY and CDR2 FYNNEI. CDR3 residues: CASRGEKEPQHF. The CDR3 bases are TGTGCCAGCAGAGGTGAGAAGGAGCCCCAGCATTTT.

The J gene is TRBJ1-1, the V gene TRBV11-2, with D perhaps TRBD1 (5 bases). The V and J ends lost 0 bases and 8 bases respectively, with 16 bases between them. CDR3 length: 15 amino acids. Germline CDR1 reads SGHAT; CDR2 reads FQNNGV. In nucleotides, the CDR3 is TGTGCCAGCAGCTTAGATATAGGGGCAAACTTCGAAGCTTTCTTT. Translated: CASSLDIGANFEAFF.

V gene TRBV19 combines with J gene TRBJ1-5; D is unclear. The CDR3 covers 14 residues. The V and J ends lost 9 bases and 0 bases respectively, with 12 bases between them. Germline V gene lookup returns CDR1 LNHDA and CDR2 SQIVND (reference sequence). The DNA of the CDR3 is TGTGCCAGCAGATCGGGCCTTAGCAATCAGCCCCAGCATTTT. Amino acids: CASRSGLSNQPQHF.

The chain uses TRBV18 and TRBJ2-7; unclear D gene. Between the trimmed V and J ends, which lost 3 bases and 5 bases, there was a span of 8 bases. The length of the CDR3 is 12 residues. The germline CDR1 and CDR2 sequences are KGHSH and LQKENI. The DNA of the CDR3 is TGTGCCAGCTCACCCCCTCACCACGAGCAGTACTTC. Protein sequence: CASSPPHHEQYF.

This chain uses TRBV6-5 with TRBJ1-1; 8 bases align to TRBD1. CDR1 and CDR2 from the germline V gene are MNHEY and SVGAGI. This CDR3 has 13 amino acids. V lost 6 bases and J lost 11; bases outside the gene matches: 11. The CDR3 region is CASSPDRGSPAFF. Written as DNA, the CDR3 is TGTGCCAGCAGCCCCGACAGGGGTTCCCCTGCTTTCTTT.

J is TRBJ2-3 and V is TRBV7-2; 9 nucleotides match TRBD2. Losses at the gene ends were 2 bases for V and 5 bases for J; bases not matched to a gene: 11. Germline CDR1 SGHTA, CDR2 FQGNSA. There are 17 residues in the CDR3. The CDR3 protein is CASSLRGRSGRLDTQYF. In DNA, the CDR3 is TGTGCCAGCAGCTTACGCGGAAGAAGCGGGAGGCTAGATACGCAGTATTTT.

The chain combines TRBV5-6 with TRBJ1-2, with D perhaps matching TRBD1 (6 bases). This CDR3 has 19 residues. Germline V CDR1 and CDR2: SGHDT, YYEEEE. Trimming stripped 1 base from V and 5 bases from J, with 27 bases between. CDR3 nucleotides: TGTGCCAGCAGCTTGTACAGGGTTTCCGCCCTCTCCCATCTTTATGGCTACACCTTC. It codes for CASSLYRVSALSHLYGYTF.

The V call is TRBV7-2, the J call TRBJ1-5, with D unresolved. Germline CDR1 and CDR2: SGHTA and FQGNSA. The CDR3 contains 13 residues. V dropped 5 bases and J dropped 6 bases, with 11 bases sitting between them. The CDR3 loop is CASSLTGSQPQHF. The CDR3 nucleotides read TGTGCCAGCAGCCTCACGGGGAGTCAGCCCCAGCATTTT.

V is TRBV6-5 and J is TRBJ2-7; 10 bases map to TRBD1. Germline lookup yields CDR1 MNHEY and CDR2 SVGAGI. This CDR3 contains 14 residues. Losses at the gene ends were 5 bases for V and 2 bases for J; bases not matched to a gene: 3. The CDR3 region has the DNA TGTGCCAGCAGTCGGACAGGGGGTGCCTACGAGCAGTACTTC. It encodes CASSRTGGAYEQYF.

The chain couples TRBV5-4 to TRBJ2-1; 8 bases are a match to TRBD2. The germline V gene has CDR1 SGHNT and CDR2 YYREEE (reference sequence). This CDR3 contains 14 residues. J lost 5 bases, V lost 5 bases, and 6 bases had no gene match. The CDR3 spells CASSLTSANNEQFF. The CDR3 nucleotides are TGTGCCAGCAGTTTGACTAGCGCCAACAATGAGCAGTTCTTC.

This sequence joins TRBV19 and TRBJ2-3; 8 bases map to TRBD2. This CDR3 has 18 amino acids. V shed 4 bases and J 0 bases; nucleotides not matched to a gene: 12. The germline CDR1 and CDR2 sequences are LNHDA and SQIVND (reference sequence). CDR3 sequence reads: CASSRPLGLESSTDTQYF. The CDR3 DNA reads TGTGCCAGTAGTAGGCCATTGGGACTAGAGAGTAGCACAGATACGCAGTATTTT.

This chain uses TRBV6-5 with TRBJ2-3; D ambiguous. The germline V gene has CDR1 MNHEY and CDR2 SVGAGI. The V gene lost 2 bases and the J gene lost 5 bases, with 11 bases spanning the gap. CDR3 length: 14 amino acids. CDR3: CASSYPDGRDTQYF. The CDR3 region has the DNA TGTGCCAGCAGTTACCCGGACGGGCGAGATACGCAGTATTTT.

The chain recombines TRBV19 with TRBJ1-2; no reliable D call. This CDR3 comprises 16 residues. The V and J ends lost 4 bases and 0 bases respectively, with 15 bases between them. Germline V gene sequence: CDR1 LNHDA, CDR2 SQIVND (reference sequence). DNA for the CDR3: TGTGCCAGTAGTACCCCCGGCAGGTCTTCTAACTATGGCTACACCTTC. Translation gives CASSTPGRSSNYGYTF.

The CDR3 nucleotides are TGTGCCAGTAGTATAGTTGGTGCAGGGAACACTGAAGCTTTCTTT. This sequence encodes CASSIVGAGNTEAFF. This chain uses TRBV19 with TRBJ1-1; D gene unclear. The CDR3 length is 15 residues. Germline V gene sequence: CDR1 LNHDA, CDR2 SQIVND (reference sequence). Trimming pared 1 base from V and 1 base from J, leaving 10 bases between. Based on the CDR3 plus reference TRBV19 and TRBJ1-1, the full variable domain is DGGITQSPKYLFRKEGQNVTLSCEQNLNHDAMYWYRQDPGQGLRLIYYSQIVNDFQKGDIAEGYSVSREKKESFPLTVTSAQKNPTAFYLCASSIVGAGNTEAFFGQGTRLTVV.

The rearrangement links TRBV6-2 or TRBV6-3 to TRBJ2-1; no clear D gene. V lost 5 bases, J lost 1 base, and 12 bases lay in between. Germline CDR1 and CDR2: MNHEY and SVGEGT. This CDR3 region has 15 residues. CDR3 bases: TGTGCCAGCAGTACGACGGGTTATTCCTACAATGAGCAGTTCTTC. Its translation is CASSTTGYSYNEQFF.

The chain joins TRBV19 to TRBJ2-5; 7 bases fit TRBD1. This CDR3 contains 13 residues. J lost 5 bases, V lost 3 bases, and 3 bases had no gene match. Germline V CDR1 and CDR2: LNHDA, SQIVND (reference sequence). The CDR3 loop is CASSIPRGETQYF. CDR3 nucleotide sequence: TGTGCCAGTAGTATCCCCAGGGGGGAGACCCAGTACTTC.

This chain connects TRBV3-1 (or the pseudogene TRBV3-2) to TRBJ1-2; D may be TRBD1 (5 bases). Trimming took 7 bases from V and 5 from J, leaving 11 bases between them. This CDR3 region has 12 residues. CDR1 is LGHDT, CDR2 YNNKEL, per germline (reference sequence). The CDR3 DNA reads TGTGCCAGCACCCTTGGGGGGTATGGCTACACCTTC. The encoded protein is CASTLGGYGYTF.

The rearrangement links TRBV3-1 (or the pseudogene TRBV3-2) to TRBJ2-3, with 7 bases matching TRBD2. The length of the CDR3 is 18 residues. V dropped 3 bases and J dropped 0; count of bases not matched to a gene: 12. Germline values: CDR1 LGHDT, CDR2 YNNKEL (reference sequence). The CDR3 reads CASSHETSRITSTDTQYF. Written as DNA, the CDR3 is TGTGCCAGCAGCCACGAGACTAGCCGAATTACTAGCACAGATACGCAGTATTTT.

The chain joins TRBV3-1 (or the pseudogene TRBV3-2) to TRBJ2-5, with TRBD2 matching over 7 bases. This CDR3 has 14 residues. V lost 1 base and J lost 4; bases outside the gene matches: 3. CDR1 is LGHDT and CDR2 is YNNKEL in the germline V gene (reference sequence). The CDR3 coding sequence is TGTGCCAGCAGCCAAGGGCGCGGGGGAGAGACCCAGTACTTC. Its protein product is CASSQGRGGETQYF.

This clone was seen just once. The chain couples TRBV27 to TRBJ2-3; 14 bases line up with TRBD2. V shed 5 bases and J 4 bases; nucleotides not matched to a gene: 8. The germline gives CDR1 MNHEY, CDR2 SMNVEV (reference sequence). This CDR3 is built from 17 residues. CDR3 sequence (DNA): TGTGCCAGCAGTCCGCCGACTAGCGGGGGGGCCCCAGATACGCAGTATTTT. Translated, it gives CASSPPTSGGAPDTQYF.

The chain has TRBV7-6 and TRBJ1-6, with 8 bases matching TRBD1. With V trimmed by 3 bases and J by 0 bases, 10 bases remained unmatched. Germline CDR1 is SGHVS and CDR2 is FNYEAQ. The CDR3 runs 19 residues. CDR3 nucleotide sequence: TGTGCCAGCAGCTTTGAAACAGGGGGACTAAGCTCCTATAATTCACCCCTCCACTTT. This codes for CASSFETGGLSSYNSPLHF.

The V gene is TRBV7-2, the J gene TRBJ2-7; 9 bases are shared with TRBD2. This CDR3 spans 15 amino acids. After removal of 1 base from V and 4 bases from J, the junction contained 5 bases not matched to a gene. From germline, CDR1 is SGHTA and CDR2 FQGNSA. CDR3 nucleotide sequence: TGTGCCAGCAGCTTAGTCGGCGGGGGGGCTTACGAGCAGTACTTC. Its translation is CASSLVGGGAYEQYF.